This T cell receptor (beta chain) was retrieved from a study of shared clonotypes between healthy human individuals. Of note for this clone: As yet, its antigen is unknown.

The protocol was immunoSEQ multiplex PCR, while the TCRdb copy is restricted to in-frame clones and leaves out a portion. In the table there are around 2,000,000 clones, approximately 94% of which are singletons. Naive CD8 populations comprised CD45RO-negative cells positively selected for CCR7, excluding terminally differentiated effector memory CD45RA+ cells. Points from the study as a whole: Represented diversity, genetic and exposure-history alike, was limited by few donors.

The source material was naive CD8+ T cells sorted from blood. This receptor was identified in a man younger than 35 in good health.

The CDR3 loop reads CASSPNPDSYEQYF. In DNA form, the CDR3 reads TGTGCCAGCAGTCCCAACCCCGACAGCTACGAGCAGTACTTC. J is TRBJ2-7 and V is TRBV27; tentatively, D is TRBD1 (5 bases). This CDR3 contains 14 residues. Germline V CDR1 and CDR2: MNHEY, SMNVEV (reference sequence). V lost 5 bases and J 3 bases, leaving 14 bases between the germline ends.